This T cell receptor (beta chain) came from a study of shared clonotypes between healthy human individuals. About the research overall: Donors, aged 18 to 49, were a couple of women and three men. CD4 naive cells filled three plates per donor, CD4 memory three, CD8 naive two and CD8 memory one.

To note about this clone: Antigen specificity is unknown.

General study findings and limits: The generation probabilities recorded for non-shared clonotypes fell below those of clonotypes shared by all four donors.

Trimming shortened V by 1 base and J by 4 bases, and 14 bases separated the two germline ends. The germline CDR1 and CDR2 sequences are LGHNA and YNFKEQ. The CDR3 is made up of 16 amino acids. Data came from immunoSEQ multiplex PCR; TCRdb stores just in-frame clones and leaves some out. The sample contains approximately 2.1 million clones, 90% to 95% of which appear only once. The sequenced sample consisted of naive CD4+ T cells from PBMCs. Subset of the sample: CD45RA+ positively selected. The receptor was isolated from a man younger than 30 in good health. Some clones in this sample may be carry-over from other donors' samples. This chain uses TRBV4-2 with TRBJ2-1; TRBD1 or TRBD2 may be the D gene (5 bases each). The CDR3 loop reads CASSQGDRGRYNEQFF. Here the CDR3 DNA reads TGTGCCAGCAGCCAAGGGGACCGTGGACGATACAATGAGCAGTTCTTC.